These 18 T cell receptor beta chains originate from one sample sequenced in a study of shared clonotypes between healthy human individuals. Using immunoSEQ multiplex PCR, the repertoire was profiled, and TCRdb retains in-frame clones only, with some absent. The sample has about 1.1 million clones, 70% to 80% seen once. Sequenced: memory CD4+ T cells from PBMCs. As to subset: CD45RA-negative fraction. The receptors originated from a man aged 18 to 29 in good health. Some clones in this sample may be carry-over from other donors' samples.

The chain couples TRBV7-2 to TRBJ2-7; D unresolved. The V gene lost 5 bases and the J gene lost 6 bases, with 17 bases spanning the gap. This CDR3 has 14 residues. Germline CDR1 and CDR2: SGHTA and FQGNSA. CDR3 loop: CASSRIDPRSEQYF. The CDR3 bases are TGTGCCAGCAGCCGAATCGACCCAAGGTCCGAGCAGTACTTC.

The rearrangement joins TRBV18 to TRBJ1-1, with D tentatively TRBD1 (5 bases). There are 13 residues in the CDR3. CDR1 and CDR2 from the germline V gene are KGHSH and LQKENI. V was pared by 6 bases and J by 0 bases, with 8 bases between. The CDR3 bases are TGTGCCAGCTCGCAGGGATTGAACACTGAAGCTTTCTTT. This gives the protein CASSQGLNTEAFF.

In its sample, this clone was seen a few times. Written as DNA, the CDR3 is TGTGCCAGCTCCCGGGGGACGGATGAGACCCAGTACTTC. Protein sequence: CASSRGTDETQYF. The chain couples TRBV18 to TRBJ2-5; possible D gene TRBD2, 6 bases. Trimming shortened V by 6 bases and J by 5 bases, and 13 bases separated the two germline ends. Germline CDR1 is KGHSH and CDR2 is LQKENI. The CDR3 is 13 amino acids.

This clone was detected once. Other DNA sequences from this sample encode an identical CDR3 as well. The J gene is TRBJ2-7, the V gene TRBV5-1; D gene ambiguous. The V and J ends lost 3 bases and 4 bases respectively, with 8 bases between them. Germline V gives CDR1 SGHRS, CDR2 YFSETQ. The CDR3 has 12 amino acids. The CDR3 DNA is TGCGCCAGCAGCTCTCAAACTTACGAGCAGTACTTC. This translates into CASSSQTYEQYF.

The J gene is TRBJ1-1, the V gene TRBV10-3; a possible D gene is TRBD1 (5 bases). The CDR3 is 14 residues long. Germline V gives CDR1 ENHRY, CDR2 SYGVKD. V lost 10 bases and J lost 0, with 15 bases in between. The CDR3, as DNA: TGTGCCACCCTAGGGCAGGGAATGAACACTGAAGCTTTCTTT. This sequence encodes CATLGQGMNTEAFF.

The rearrangement links TRBV30 to TRBJ2-7; weak D call: TRBD1 (6 bases). CDR3 size: 13 residues. V gave up 5 bases and J gave up 6 bases, with 17 bases separating them. CDR1 is GTSNPN and CDR2 is SVGIG in the germline V gene (reference sequence). CDR3 in amino acids: CAWGRTVGVEQYF. The CDR3 DNA follows: TGTGCCTGGGGGCGGACAGTGGGGGTCGAGCAGTACTTC.

The chain is built from TRBV14 and TRBJ1-1; D remains unclear. CDR3 size: 14 residues. V was pared by 4 bases and J by 2 bases, with 11 bases between. The germline V gene encodes CDR1 SGHDN and CDR2 FVKESK. Here the CDR3 reads CASSPPAGNTEAFF. Written as DNA, the CDR3 is TGTGCCAGCAGCCCCCCGGCAGGAAACACTGAAGCTTTCTTT.

As concerns this clone: Other DNA sequences in this specimen translate into the identical CDR3. In DNA form, the CDR3 reads TGTGCCAGCAGCTTATCTGTGGATACGCAGTATTTT. Encoded protein: CASSLSVDTQYF. The chain joins TRBV7-9 to TRBJ2-3; D ambiguous. The CDR3 loop spans 12 amino acids. V was shortened by 2 bases and J by 6 bases, with 6 bases between the two germline ends. From germline, CDR1 is SEHNR and CDR2 FQNEAQ (reference sequence). Filled out from reference TRBV7-9 and TRBJ2-3, the complete variable domain reads DTGVSQNPRHKITKRGQNVTFRCDPISEHNRLYWYRQTLGQGPEFLTYFQNEAQLEKSRLLSDRFSAERPKGSFSTLEIQRTEQGDSAMYLCASSLSVDTQYFGPGTRLTVL.

This clone was recorded a few times. The CDR3: CASPPPGPNQPQHF. As DNA, the CDR3 is TGTGCCAGCCCCCCACCCGGGCCGAATCAGCCCCAGCATTTT. The chain links TRBV6-5 to TRBJ1-5; D is unresolved. With 8 bases removed from V and 4 bases from J, the gap between germline ends came to 15 bases. The germline V gene has CDR1 MNHEY and CDR2 SVGAGI. This CDR3 region has 14 residues.

J is TRBJ2-1 and V is TRBV28; D uncertain. The CDR3 covers 13 residues. Germline V gene lookup returns CDR1 MDHEN and CDR2 SYDVKM. Trimming took 3 bases from V and 4 from J, leaving 7 bases between them. The CDR3 region has the DNA TGTGCCAGCAGTTTCCGTCCGTACAATGAGCAGTTCTTC. Its translation is CASSFRPYNEQFF. The full variable domain, with the rest looked up from reference TRBV28 and TRBJ2-1, is DVKVTQSSRYLVKRTGEKVFLECVQDMDHENMFWYRQDPGLGLRLIYFSYDVKMKEKGDIPEGYSVSREKKERFSLILESASTNQTSMYLCASSFRPYNEQFFGPGTRLTVL.

This chain links TRBV6-5 with TRBJ2-1, with a weak D call TRBD2 (6 bases). This CDR3 is built from 15 residues. The V end was cut by 0 bases, the J end by 7 bases, with 13 bases between. Germline V lookup: CDR1 MNHEY, CDR2 SVGAGI. CDR3 coding DNA: TGTGCCAGCAGTTACTCTTCCAGCGGGTCTAATGAGCAGTTCTTC. This translates into CASSYSSSGSNEQFF.

The genes are TRBV18 and TRBJ2-7; 16 bases line up with TRBD2. The CDR3 extends over 16 amino acids. V was pared by 1 base and J by 4 bases, with 1 base of the junction left unmatched. Germline CDR1 is KGHSH and CDR2 is LQKENI. The CDR3 DNA is TGTGCCAGCTCACCACGGGGACTAGCGGGAGGGTACGAGCAGTACTTC. This sequence encodes CASSPRGLAGGYEQYF.

This clone has more than one count but fewer than ten. This chain joins TRBV18 and TRBJ1-5, with 7 bases matching TRBD1. The V gene end was trimmed by 3 bases and the J gene end by 7 bases; junction bases not matched to a gene: 6. The CDR3 runs to 14 residues. From germline, CDR1 is KGHSH and CDR2 LQKENI. The DNA for the CDR3 is TGTGCCAGCTCACCCGGAACAGGGGAACAGCCCCAGCATTTT. This sequence encodes CASSPGTGEQPQHF.

This clone occurred once. The V call is TRBV5-1, the J call TRBJ2-3; 9 bases align to TRBD2. The germline gives CDR1 SGHRS, CDR2 YFSETQ. The J segment lost 4 bases and the V segment lost 5 bases, leaving 8 bases of the junction unmatched. The CDR3 length is 15 residues. CDR3 nucleotides: TGCGCCAGCAGTCTTAGCGGGAGAACGTCAGATACGCAGTATTTT. It codes for CASSLSGRTSDTQYF. Based on the CDR3 plus reference TRBV5-1 and TRBJ2-3, the full variable domain is KAGVTQTPRYLIKTRGQQVTLSCSPISGHRSVSWYQQTPGQGLQFLFEYFSETQRNKGNFPGRFSGRQFSNSRSEMNVSTLELGDSALYLCASSLSGRTSDTQYFGPGTRLTVL.

In its sample, this clone was seen once. The chain employs TRBV9 and TRBJ2-1, with TRBD2 matching over 9 bases. This CDR3 has 16 amino acids. CDR1 is SGDLS, CDR2 YYNGEE, per germline. J lost 2 bases, V lost 5 bases, and 8 bases had no gene match. The CDR3 DNA is TGTGCCAGCAGTTTGAGACTAGCGGCTACCTACAATGAGCAGTTCTTC. Its translation: CASSLRLAATYNEQFF.

The V call is TRBV6-5, the J call TRBJ1-1; the D is unclear. V was pared by 6 bases and J by 1 base, with 9 bases between. CDR1 and CDR2 from the germline V gene are MNHEY and SVGAGI. The CDR3 totals 13 residues. The CDR3 DNA follows: TGTGCCAGCAGGCCCCAGGCGAACACTGAAGCTTTCTTT. Protein: CASRPQANTEAFF.

This rearrangement joins TRBV7-9 to TRBJ1-6, with D hard to call. Germline V gene sequence: CDR1 SEHNR, CDR2 FQNEAQ (reference sequence). CDR3 length equals 17 residues. Trimming left V 1 base short and J 0 bases short, with 10 bases between. The CDR3 loop is CASSLGLESSYNSPLHF. The DNA for the CDR3 is TGTGCCAGCAGCTTAGGATTGGAGAGCTCCTATAATTCACCCCTCCACTTT.

The chain recombines TRBV5-6 with TRBJ1-5; possibly TRBD1 for D (6 bases). Germline V gene data show CDR1 as SGHDT and CDR2 as YYEEEE. Trimming shortened V by 4 bases and J by 7 bases, and 12 bases separated the two germline ends. The CDR3 runs to 13 residues. The CDR3 loop is CASSRGGGQPQHF. The DNA for the CDR3 is TGTGCCAGCAGCCGCGGAGGGGGACAGCCCCAGCATTTT.